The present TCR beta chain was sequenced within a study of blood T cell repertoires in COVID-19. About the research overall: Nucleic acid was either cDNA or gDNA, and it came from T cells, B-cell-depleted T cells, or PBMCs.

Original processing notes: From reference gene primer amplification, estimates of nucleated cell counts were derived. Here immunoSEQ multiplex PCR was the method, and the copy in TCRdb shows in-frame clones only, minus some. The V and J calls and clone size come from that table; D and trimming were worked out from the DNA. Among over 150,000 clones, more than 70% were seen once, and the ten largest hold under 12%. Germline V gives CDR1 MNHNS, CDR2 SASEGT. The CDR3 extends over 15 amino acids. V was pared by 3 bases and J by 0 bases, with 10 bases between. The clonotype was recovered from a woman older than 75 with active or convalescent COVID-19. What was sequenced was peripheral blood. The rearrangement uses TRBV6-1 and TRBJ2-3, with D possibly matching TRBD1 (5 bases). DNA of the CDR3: TGTGCCAGCAGTGATCGCAGGGAAAGCACAGATACGCAGTATTTT. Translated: CASSDRRESTDTQYF.